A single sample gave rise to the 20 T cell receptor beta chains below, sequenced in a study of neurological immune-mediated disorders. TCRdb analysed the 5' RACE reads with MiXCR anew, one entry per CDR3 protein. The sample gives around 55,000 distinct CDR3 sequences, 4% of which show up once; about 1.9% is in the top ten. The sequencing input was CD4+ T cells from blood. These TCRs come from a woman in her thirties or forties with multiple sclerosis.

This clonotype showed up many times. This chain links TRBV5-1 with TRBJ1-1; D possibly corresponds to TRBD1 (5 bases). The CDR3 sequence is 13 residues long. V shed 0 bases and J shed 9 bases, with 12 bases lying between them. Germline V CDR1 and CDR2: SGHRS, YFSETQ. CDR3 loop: CASSLVSQGKAFF. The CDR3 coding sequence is TGCGCCAGCAGCTTGGTTTCTCAGGGAAAAGCTTTCTTT. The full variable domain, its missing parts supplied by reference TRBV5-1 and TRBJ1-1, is KAGVTQTPRYLIKTRGQQVTLSCSPISGHRSVSWYQQTPGQGLQFLFEYFSETQRNKGNFPGRFSGRQFSNSRSEMNVSTLELGDSALYLCASSLVSQGKAFFGQGTRLTVV.

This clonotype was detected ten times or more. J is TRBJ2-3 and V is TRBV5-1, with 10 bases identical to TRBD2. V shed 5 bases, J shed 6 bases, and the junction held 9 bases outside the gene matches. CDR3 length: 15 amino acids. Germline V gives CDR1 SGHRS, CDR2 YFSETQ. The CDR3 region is CASRDLAGGSDTQYF. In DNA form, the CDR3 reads TGCGCCAGCAGGGACTTAGCGGGGGGATCGGATACGCAGTATTTT. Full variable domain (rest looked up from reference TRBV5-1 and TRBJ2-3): KAGVTQTPRYLIKTRGQQVTLSCSPISGHRSVSWYQQTPGQGLQFLFEYFSETQRNKGNFPGRFSGRQFSNSRSEMNVSTLELGDSALYLCASRDLAGGSDTQYFGPGTRLTVL.

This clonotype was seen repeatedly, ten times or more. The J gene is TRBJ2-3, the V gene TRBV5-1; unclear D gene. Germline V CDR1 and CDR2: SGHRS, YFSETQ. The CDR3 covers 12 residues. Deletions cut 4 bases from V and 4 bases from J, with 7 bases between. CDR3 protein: CASSPDADTQYF. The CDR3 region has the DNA TGCGCCAGCAGCCCGGACGCAGATACGCAGTATTTT.

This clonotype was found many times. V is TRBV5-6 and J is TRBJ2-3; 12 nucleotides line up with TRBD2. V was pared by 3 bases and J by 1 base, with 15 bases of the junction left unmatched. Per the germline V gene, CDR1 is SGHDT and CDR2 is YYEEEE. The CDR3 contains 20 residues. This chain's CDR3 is CASSWTFFASGGAGTDTQYF. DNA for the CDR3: TGTGCCAGCAGCTGGACCTTCTTTGCTAGCGGGGGGGCAGGCACAGATACGCAGTATTTT.

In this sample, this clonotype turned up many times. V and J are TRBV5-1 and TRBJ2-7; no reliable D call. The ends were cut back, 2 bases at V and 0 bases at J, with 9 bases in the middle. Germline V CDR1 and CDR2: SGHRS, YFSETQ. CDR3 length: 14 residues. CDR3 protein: CASSFQDISYEQYF. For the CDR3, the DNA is TGCGCCAGCAGCTTTCAAGACATCTCCTACGAGCAGTACTTC.

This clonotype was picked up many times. The CDR3 protein is CASSLAGAGDTQYF. Written as DNA, the CDR3 is TGCGCCAGCAGCTTGGCGGGCGCAGGGGATACGCAGTATTTT. The gene calls are TRBV5-1 and TRBJ2-3, with D possibly matching TRBD1 (5 bases). This CDR3 has 14 residues. In germline, CDR1 is SGHRS, CDR2 YFSETQ. The germline V and J ends were trimmed by 0 bases and 6 bases, with 11 bases remaining between them.

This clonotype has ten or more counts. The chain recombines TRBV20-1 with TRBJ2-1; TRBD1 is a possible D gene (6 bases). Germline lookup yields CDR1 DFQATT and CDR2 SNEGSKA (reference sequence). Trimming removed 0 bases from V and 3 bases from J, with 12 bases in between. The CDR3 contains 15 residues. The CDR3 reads CSARDPQGSYNEQFF. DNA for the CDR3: TGCAGTGCTAGAGACCCCCAGGGGAGCTACAATGAGCAGTTCTTC.

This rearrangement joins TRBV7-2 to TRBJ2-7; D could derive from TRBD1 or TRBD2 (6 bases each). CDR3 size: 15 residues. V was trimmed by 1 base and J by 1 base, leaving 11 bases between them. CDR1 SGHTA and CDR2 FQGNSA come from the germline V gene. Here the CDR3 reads CASSLGGAHSYEQYF. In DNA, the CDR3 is TGTGCCAGCAGCTTAGGGGGGGCCCATTCCTACGAGCAGTACTTC.

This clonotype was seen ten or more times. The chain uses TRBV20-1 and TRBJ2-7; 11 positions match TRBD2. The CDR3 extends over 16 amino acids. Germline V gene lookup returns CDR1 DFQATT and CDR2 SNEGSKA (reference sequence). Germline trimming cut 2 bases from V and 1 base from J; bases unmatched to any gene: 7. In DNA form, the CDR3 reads TGCAGTGCTAGATTCACTAGCGGGGGTCGATCCTACGAGCAGTACTTC. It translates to CSARFTSGGRSYEQYF.

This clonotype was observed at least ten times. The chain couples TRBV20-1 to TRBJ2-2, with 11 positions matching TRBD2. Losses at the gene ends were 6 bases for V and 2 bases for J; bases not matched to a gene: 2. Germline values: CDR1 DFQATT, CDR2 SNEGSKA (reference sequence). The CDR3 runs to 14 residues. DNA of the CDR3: TGCAGTGCCCTAGCGGGGGGAAACACCGGGGAGCTGTTTTTT. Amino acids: CSALAGGNTGELFF.

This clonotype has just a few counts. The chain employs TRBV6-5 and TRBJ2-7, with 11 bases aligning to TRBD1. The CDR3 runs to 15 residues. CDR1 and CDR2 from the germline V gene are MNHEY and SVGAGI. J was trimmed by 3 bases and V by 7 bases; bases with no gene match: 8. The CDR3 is CASKLRGTGGYEQYF. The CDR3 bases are TGTGCCAGCAAACTCAGGGGGACAGGGGGCTACGAGCAGTACTTC.

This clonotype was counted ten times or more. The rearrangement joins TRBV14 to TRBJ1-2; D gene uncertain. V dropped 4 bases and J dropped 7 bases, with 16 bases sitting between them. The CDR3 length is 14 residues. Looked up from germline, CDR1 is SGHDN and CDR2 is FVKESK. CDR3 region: CASSRSGVAGGYTF. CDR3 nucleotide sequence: TGTGCCAGCAGCCGATCCGGGGTTGCGGGTGGCTACACCTTC. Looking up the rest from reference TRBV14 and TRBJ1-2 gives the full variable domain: EAGVTQFPSHSVIEKGQTVTLRCDPISGHDNLYWYRRVMGKEIKFLLHFVKESKQDESGMPNNRFLAERTGGTYSTLKVQPAELEDSGVYFCASSRSGVAGGYTFGSGTRLTVV.

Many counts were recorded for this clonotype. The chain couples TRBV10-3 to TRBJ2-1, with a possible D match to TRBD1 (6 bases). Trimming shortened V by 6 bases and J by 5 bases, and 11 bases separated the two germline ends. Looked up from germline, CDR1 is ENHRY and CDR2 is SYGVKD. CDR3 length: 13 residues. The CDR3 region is CAIRDSTDNEQFF. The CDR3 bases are TGTGCCATCAGGGACAGTACCGACAATGAGCAGTTCTTC.

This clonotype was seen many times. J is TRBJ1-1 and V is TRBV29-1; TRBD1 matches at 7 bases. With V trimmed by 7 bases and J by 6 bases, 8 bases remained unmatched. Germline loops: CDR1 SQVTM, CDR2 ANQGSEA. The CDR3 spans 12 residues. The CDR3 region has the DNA TGCAGCGATCACTTCAGGGGGGCTGAAGCTTTCTTT. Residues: CSDHFRGAEAFF. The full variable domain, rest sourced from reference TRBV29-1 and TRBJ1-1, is SAVISQKPSRDICQRGTSLTIQCQVDSQVTMMFWYRQQPGQSLTLIATANQGSEATYESGFVIDKFPISRPNLTFSTLTVSNMSPEDSSIYLCSDHFRGAEAFFGQGTRLTVV.

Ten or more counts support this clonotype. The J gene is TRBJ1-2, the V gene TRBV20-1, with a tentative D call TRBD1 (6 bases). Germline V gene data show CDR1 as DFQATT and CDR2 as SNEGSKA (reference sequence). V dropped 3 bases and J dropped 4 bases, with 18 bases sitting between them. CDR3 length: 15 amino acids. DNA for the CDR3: TGCAGTGCTAGGGATCTACAGGGAGGGTTCTATGGCTACACCTTC. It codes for CSARDLQGGFYGYTF.

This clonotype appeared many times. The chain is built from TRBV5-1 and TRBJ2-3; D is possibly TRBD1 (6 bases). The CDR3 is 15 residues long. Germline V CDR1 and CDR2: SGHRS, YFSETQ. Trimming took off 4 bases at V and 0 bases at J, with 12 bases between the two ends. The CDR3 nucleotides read TGCGCCAGCAGCAGGGACACCCGAAGCACAGATACGCAGTATTTT. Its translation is CASSRDTRSTDTQYF.

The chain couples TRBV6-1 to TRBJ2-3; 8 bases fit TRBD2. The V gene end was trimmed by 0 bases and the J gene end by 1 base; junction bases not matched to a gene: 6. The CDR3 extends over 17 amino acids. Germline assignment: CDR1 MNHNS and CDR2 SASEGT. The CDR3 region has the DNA TGTGCCAGCAGTGAAGCCGGGACTAGGAGGCGCACAGATACGCAGTATTTT. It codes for CASSEAGTRRRTDTQYF.

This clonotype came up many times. The CDR3 DNA reads TGTGCCAGCAGCTTAGAGCTTGGGGGGGCCTTCCGCAGGGAGACCCAGTACTTC. The encoded protein is CASSLELGGAFRRETQYF. The genes are TRBV7-2 and TRBJ2-5; D is possibly TRBD2 (7 bases). Germline values: CDR1 SGHTA, CDR2 FQGNSA. Trimming shortened V by 1 base and J by 5 bases, and 23 bases separated the two germline ends. The CDR3 length is 18 residues.

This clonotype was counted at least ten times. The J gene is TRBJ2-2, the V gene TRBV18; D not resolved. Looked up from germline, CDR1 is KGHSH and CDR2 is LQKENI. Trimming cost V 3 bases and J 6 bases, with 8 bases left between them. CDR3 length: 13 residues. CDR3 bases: TGTGCCAGCTCACCCCCTTCGTCCGGGGAGCTGTTTTTT. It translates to CASSPPSSGELFF. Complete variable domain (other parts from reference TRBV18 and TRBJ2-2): NAGVMQNPRHLVRRRGQEARLRCSPMKGHSHVYWYRQLPEEGLKFMVYLQKENIIDESGMPKERFSAEFPKEGPSILRIQQVVRGDSAAYFCASSPPSSGELFFGEGSRLTVL.

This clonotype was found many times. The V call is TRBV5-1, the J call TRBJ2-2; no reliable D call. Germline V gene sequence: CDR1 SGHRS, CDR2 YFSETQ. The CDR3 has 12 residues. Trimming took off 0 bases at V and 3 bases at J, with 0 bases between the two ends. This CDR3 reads CASSLDTGELFF. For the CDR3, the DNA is TGCGCCAGCAGCTTGGACACCGGGGAGCTGTTTTTT. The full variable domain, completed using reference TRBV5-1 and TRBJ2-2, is KAGVTQTPRYLIKTRGQQVTLSCSPISGHRSVSWYQQTPGQGLQFLFEYFSETQRNKGNFPGRFSGRQFSNSRSEMNVSTLELGDSALYLCASSLDTGELFFGEGSRLTVL.